The clone carrying this T cell receptor beta chain showed up just a few times. Its antigen is undetermined. This sample stems from a study of beta chain features in type 1 diabetes. Study at large: Over all samples combined, about 99,000,000 sorted cells were examined.

Findings and limits, study-wide: When VDJ junctions were examined, type 1 diabetes patients showed fewer insertions and more deletions. Healthy donors had naive, central memory and Treg TCRB repertoires that appeared less similar than those seen among patients. Patients with Type 1 diabetes showed moderately but significantly shorter TCRB CDR3s in all four CD4+ subsets.

TCRB transcripts that were expressed got sequenced, as all of the isolated RNA had been reverse transcribed. Measured with immunoSEQ multiplex PCR; TCRdb has only the in-frame clones, and not every one. This sample has about 280,000 clones, with around 16% found just once. V trimming: 9 bases; J trimming: 4 bases; junction bases outside the gene matches: 8. The CDR3 has 14 amino acids. The origin of this receptor is a man younger than 35 with type 1 diabetes. Specimen: naive CD4+ T cells from blood. The J gene is TRBJ2-2, the V gene TRBV23-1, with 7 bases lining up with TRBD1. TRBV23-1 is noted as an ORF with a role that remains uncertain. CDR3 sequence: CARMLAGGTGELFF. CDR3 nucleotide sequence: TGCGCCAGGATGTTGGCAGGGGGCACCGGGGAGCTGTTTTTT.